One and the same sample provided the 15 T cell receptor beta chains below, sequenced in a study of CD8 T cells in Susac syndrome. With random hexamers, reverse transcription was performed on 0.5 to 1 ug of RNA. TCRdb passed the immunoSEQ multiplex PCR reads through MiXCR, listing each CDR3 protein once. The sample contains 200,000 or so distinct CDR3 sequences, almost 96% of which appear only once. The sample comprised CD4+ T cells from PBMCs. The receptors originated from a human donor with Susac syndrome.

The rearrangement uses TRBV28 and TRBJ2-2, with 14 positions matching TRBD2. Germline trimming cut 6 bases from V and 6 bases from J; bases unmatched to any gene: 6. The CDR3 has 16 amino acids. The germline CDR1 and CDR2 sequences are MDHEN and SYDVKM. The CDR3 DNA reads TGTGCCAGCAGCCCCCCGACTAGCGGGGGGGCCGGGGAGCTGTTTTTT. It encodes CASSPPTSGGAGELFF.

This clonotype showed up just once. This chain links TRBV2 with TRBJ2-3, with D perhaps matching TRBD1 (6 bases). Trimming removed 3 bases from V and 2 bases from J, with 12 bases in between. The CDR3 covers 15 residues. Per germline, CDR1 SNHLY and CDR2 FYNNEI. In DNA form, the CDR3 reads TGTGCCAGCAGTGAGAGACAGGCCCCCACAGATACGCAGTATTTT. It is translated as CASSERQAPTDTQYF.

V and J are TRBV18 and TRBJ1-2; maybe TRBD1 (5 bases). The CDR3 loop spans 14 amino acids. Germline V CDR1 and CDR2: KGHSH, LQKENI. Trimming stripped 3 bases from V and 4 bases from J, with 12 bases between. The CDR3 nucleotides read TGTGCCAGCTCACCCTCCCCGGGGCTCTATGGCTACACCTTC. Translation gives CASSPSPGLYGYTF.

The chain joins TRBV4-2 to TRBJ1-2; 7 bases are shared with TRBD1. This CDR3 contains 16 residues. Germline CDR1 LGHNA, CDR2 YNFKEQ. V lost 3 bases and J lost 0; bases outside the gene matches: 7. CDR3 DNA: TGTGCCAGCAGCCAGATCGGGGGACAGACTAACTATGGCTACACCTTC. Amino acids: CASSQIGGQTNYGYTF.

This chain joins TRBV11-1 and TRBJ2-7; D not certain. The CDR3 loop spans 17 amino acids. V lost 5 bases to trimming and J lost 2 bases, with 22 bases between them. Germline V gives CDR1 SGHAT, CDR2 FQDESV (reference sequence). The CDR3 nucleotides are TGTGCCAGCAGCCCGAAGGGCGCAACATCCTACCCCTACGAGCAGTACTTC. It specifies CASSPKGATSYPYEQYF. Complete variable domain (other parts from reference TRBV11-1 and TRBJ2-7): EAEVAQSPRYKITEKSQAVAFWCDPISGHATLYWYRQILGQGPELLVQFQDESVVDDSQLPKDRFSAERLKGVDSTLKIQPAELGDSAMYLCASSPKGATSYPYEQYFGPGTRLTVT.

V usage is TRBV5-4 and J usage is TRBJ2-2; D is unresolved. Germline assignment: CDR1 SGHNT and CDR2 YYREEE (reference sequence). The CDR3 runs 13 residues. V shed 0 bases and J shed 6 bases, with 6 bases lying between them. The CDR3 spells CASSLEPPGELFF. The CDR3 DNA reads as TGTGCCAGCAGCTTGGAACCTCCCGGGGAGCTGTTTTTT.

The J gene is TRBJ2-5, the V gene TRBV6-5; no clear D gene. The ends were cut back, 8 bases at V and 9 bases at J, with 16 bases in the middle. This CDR3 has 12 amino acids. Looked up from germline, CDR1 is MNHEY and CDR2 is SVGAGI. This chain's CDR3 is CASSRVNGAQYF. In DNA, the CDR3 is TGTGCCAGCTCCCGGGTCAATGGGGCCCAGTACTTC.

The rearrangement joins TRBV28 to TRBJ1-2; TRBD1 is a possible D gene (5 bases). Per germline, CDR1 MDHEN and CDR2 SYDVKM. V shed 2 bases and J shed 3 bases, with 13 bases lying between them. The CDR3 length is 15 residues. In DNA form, the CDR3 reads TGTGCCAGCAGTTTACAGGGATGGGGGTACTATGGCTACACCTTC. It codes for CASSLQGWGYYGYTF.

This chain joins TRBV20-1 and TRBJ1-1, with D possibly being TRBD1 (5 bases). The CDR3 length is 13 residues. The V and J ends lost 1 base and 1 base respectively, with 7 bases between them. Germline lookup yields CDR1 DFQATT and CDR2 SNEGSKA (reference sequence). The CDR3 bases are TGCAGTGCTAGAGGGACACAGAACACTGAAGCTTTCTTT. It encodes CSARGTQNTEAFF.

This rearrangement joins TRBV5-4 to TRBJ2-1, with D perhaps matching TRBD1 or TRBD2 (6 bases each). The ends were cut back, 1 base at V and 5 bases at J, with 13 bases in the middle. CDR3 length equals 15 residues. CDR1 and CDR2 from the germline V gene are SGHNT and YYREEE (reference sequence). CDR3 region: CASSLSGARHNEQFF. The DNA of the CDR3 is TGTGCCAGCAGCTTGTCGGGGGCGCGCCACAATGAGCAGTTCTTC.

The rearrangement uses TRBV5-6 and TRBJ2-6, with D uncertain. Germline loops: CDR1 SGHDT, CDR2 YYEEEE. The CDR3 consists of 16 residues. V lost 3 bases and J lost 0, with 10 bases in between. This chain's CDR3 is CASSWIGVSGANVLTF. The CDR3 region has the DNA TGTGCCAGCAGCTGGATCGGTGTCTCTGGGGCCAACGTCCTGACTTTC.

In nucleotides, the CDR3 is TGTGCCAGCATCCCCACGGATCGGTTCTCTGAAGCTTTCTTT. Its protein is CASIPTDRFSEAFF. This chain uses TRBV6-6 with TRBJ1-1; D not certain. Trimming pared 7 bases from V and 6 bases from J, leaving 18 bases between. Per the germline V gene, CDR1 is MNHNY and CDR2 is SVGAGI (reference sequence). The CDR3 length is 14 residues.

This clonotype appeared once. This chain connects TRBV18 to TRBJ1-2; possibly TRBD1 for D (5 bases). Germline CDR1 is KGHSH and CDR2 is LQKENI. The CDR3 spans 15 residues. Trimming left V 3 bases short and J 5 bases short, with 16 bases between. In nucleotides, the CDR3 is TGTGCCAGCTCACCGAGGGACCCCGCGGAGTATGGCTACACCTTC. Its protein is CASSPRDPAEYGYTF. Full variable domain (remainder filled in from reference TRBV18 and TRBJ1-2): NAGVMQNPRHLVRRRGQEARLRCSPMKGHSHVYWYRQLPEEGLKFMVYLQKENIIDESGMPKERFSAEFPKEGPSILRIQQVVRGDSAAYFCASSPRDPAEYGYTFGSGTRLTVV.

CDR3 DNA: TGTGCCAGCAGTCCCGGATCAGATACGCAGTATTTT. It specifies CASSPGSDTQYF. The chain is built from TRBV12-3 or TRBV12-4 and TRBJ2-3; D gene uncertain. The CDR3 spans 12 residues. V dropped 5 bases and J dropped 4 bases, with 7 bases sitting between them.

This rearrangement joins TRBV28 to TRBJ2-5, with a weak D call TRBD2 (5 bases). V dropped 3 bases and J dropped 7 bases, with 15 bases sitting between them. The CDR3 is 14 residues long. Germline V lookup: CDR1 MDHEN, CDR2 SYDVKM. CDR3 nucleotides: TGTGCCAGCAGTTTTGCGGGTCCGAAGGGGACCCAGTACTTC. Translated: CASSFAGPKGTQYF.